Reported below is one TCR beta chain. The method was immunoSEQ multiplex PCR; TCRdb's version includes in-frame clones alone and lacks a portion of them. The sample lists around 100,000 clones, around nine tenths occurring once. This sample was taken from a study of OX40 agonist ivuxolimab in advanced cancers. About the study: Approximately 40% of patients had received prior checkpoint inhibitor therapy. Partial responses occurred in Three dose-escalation patients, one with hepatocellular carcinoma and two with cutaneous melanoma.

After removal of 3 bases from V and 6 bases from J, the junction contained 2 bases not matched to a gene. The CDR3 has 14 amino acids. The germline V gene has CDR1 SGHTA and CDR2 FQGTGA. The receptor was derived from an adult with an advanced solid tumor such as melanoma, head and neck, liver or kidney cancer. Sequenced here: CD4+ or CD8+ T cells sorted from blood, sampled in a trial of the OX40 agonist ivuxolimab. The chain couples TRBV7-3 to TRBJ2-1; 10 bases match TRBD1. The CDR3 loop is CASSFGQGGNEQFF. The CDR3 DNA follows: TGTGCCAGCAGCTTCGGACAGGGGGGCAATGAGCAGTTCTTC. Full variable domain (missing parts from reference TRBV7-3 and TRBJ2-1): GAGVSQTPSNKVTEKGKYVELRCDPISGHTALYWYRQSLGQGPEFLIYFQGTGAADDSGLPNDRFFAVRPEGSVSTLKIQRTERGDSAVYLCASSFGQGGNEQFFGPGTRLTVL.